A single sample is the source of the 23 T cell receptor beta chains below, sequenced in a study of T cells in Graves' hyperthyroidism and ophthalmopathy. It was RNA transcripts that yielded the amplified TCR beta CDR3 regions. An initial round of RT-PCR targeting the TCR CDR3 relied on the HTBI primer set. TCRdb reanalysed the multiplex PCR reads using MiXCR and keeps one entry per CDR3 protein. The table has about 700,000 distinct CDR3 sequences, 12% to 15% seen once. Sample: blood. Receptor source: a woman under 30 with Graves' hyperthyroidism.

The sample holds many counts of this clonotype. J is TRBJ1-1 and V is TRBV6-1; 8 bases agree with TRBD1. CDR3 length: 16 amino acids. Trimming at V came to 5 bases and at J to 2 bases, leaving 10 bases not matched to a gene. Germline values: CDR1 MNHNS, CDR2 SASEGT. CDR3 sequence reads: CASSFLGQGKNTEAFF. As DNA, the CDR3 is TGTGCCAGCAGTTTCCTTGGACAGGGCAAAAACACTGAAGCTTTCTTT.

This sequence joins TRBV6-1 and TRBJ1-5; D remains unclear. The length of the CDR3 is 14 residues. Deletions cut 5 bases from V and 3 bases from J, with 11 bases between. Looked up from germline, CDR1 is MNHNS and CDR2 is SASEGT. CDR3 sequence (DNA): TGTGCCAGCAGTCGTCGGCAAGTCAATCAGCCCCAGCATTTT. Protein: CASSRRQVNQPQHF.

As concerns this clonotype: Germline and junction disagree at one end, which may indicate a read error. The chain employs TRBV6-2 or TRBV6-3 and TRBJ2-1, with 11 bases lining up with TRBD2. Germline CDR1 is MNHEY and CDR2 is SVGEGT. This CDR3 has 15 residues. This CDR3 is CASTVTSGSYNGQFF. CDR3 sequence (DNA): TGTGCCAGCACCGTAACTAGCGGGAGTTACAATGGGCAGTTCTTC.

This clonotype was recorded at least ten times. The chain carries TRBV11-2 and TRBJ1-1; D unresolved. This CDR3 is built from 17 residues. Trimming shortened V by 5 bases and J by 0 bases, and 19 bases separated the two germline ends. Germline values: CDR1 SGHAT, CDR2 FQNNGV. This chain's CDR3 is CASSPWGGRRVNTEAFF. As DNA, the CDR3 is TGTGCCAGCAGCCCGTGGGGAGGGCGGCGAGTGAACACTGAAGCTTTCTTT.

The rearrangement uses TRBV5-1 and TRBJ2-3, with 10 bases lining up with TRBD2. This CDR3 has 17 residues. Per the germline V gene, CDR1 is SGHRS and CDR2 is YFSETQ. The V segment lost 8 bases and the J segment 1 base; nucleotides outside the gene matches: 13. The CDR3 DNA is TGCGCCAGGATTCTAGCGGGAGAAGGGTCCGGCACAGATACGCAGTATTTT. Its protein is CARILAGEGSGTDTQYF.

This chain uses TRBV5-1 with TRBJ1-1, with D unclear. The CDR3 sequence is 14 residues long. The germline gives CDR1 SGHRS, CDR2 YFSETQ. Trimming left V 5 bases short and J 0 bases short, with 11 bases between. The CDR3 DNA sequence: TGCGCCAGCAGAGCCGAAAGCATGAACACTGAAGCTTTCTTT. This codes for CASRAESMNTEAFF.

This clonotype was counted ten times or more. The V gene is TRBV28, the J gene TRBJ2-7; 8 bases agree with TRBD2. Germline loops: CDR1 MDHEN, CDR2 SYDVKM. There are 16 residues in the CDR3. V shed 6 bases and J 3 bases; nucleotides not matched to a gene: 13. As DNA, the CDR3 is TGTGCCAGCAGCACGGGGGGGGCTAGCGGAGACTACGAGCAGTACTTC. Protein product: CASSTGGASGDYEQYF.

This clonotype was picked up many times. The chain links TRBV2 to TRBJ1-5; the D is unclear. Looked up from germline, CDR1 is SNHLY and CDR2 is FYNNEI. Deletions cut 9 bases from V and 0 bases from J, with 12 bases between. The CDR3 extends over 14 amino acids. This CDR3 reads CASWTGYSNQPQHF. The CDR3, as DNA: TGTGCCAGTTGGACGGGCTATAGCAATCAGCCCCAGCATTTT.

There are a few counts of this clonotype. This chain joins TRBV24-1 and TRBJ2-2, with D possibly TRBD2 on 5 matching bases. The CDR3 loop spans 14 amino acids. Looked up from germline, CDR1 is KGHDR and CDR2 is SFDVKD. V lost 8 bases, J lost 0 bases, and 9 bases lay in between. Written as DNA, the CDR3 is TGTGCCACCAAGGGAGAGTCGAACACCGGGGAGCTGTTTTTT. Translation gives CATKGESNTGELFF.

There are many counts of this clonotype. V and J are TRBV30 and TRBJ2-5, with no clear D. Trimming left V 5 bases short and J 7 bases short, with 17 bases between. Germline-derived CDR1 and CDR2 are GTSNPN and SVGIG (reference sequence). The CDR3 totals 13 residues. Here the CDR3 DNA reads TGTGCCTGGGGGGTGGACCCCCGTGGGACCCAGTACTTC. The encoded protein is CAWGVDPRGTQYF.

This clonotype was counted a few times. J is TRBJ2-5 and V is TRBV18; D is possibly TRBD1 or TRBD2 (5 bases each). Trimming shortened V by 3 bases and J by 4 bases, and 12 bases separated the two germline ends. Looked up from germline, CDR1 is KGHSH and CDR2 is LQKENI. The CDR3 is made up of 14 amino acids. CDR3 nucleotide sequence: TGTGCCAGCTCACCGGCCCGGGGACGAGAGACCCAGTACTTC. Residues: CASSPARGRETQYF. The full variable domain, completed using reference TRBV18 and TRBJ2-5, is NAGVMQNPRHLVRRRGQEARLRCSPMKGHSHVYWYRQLPEEGLKFMVYLQKENIIDESGMPKERFSAEFPKEGPSILRIQQVVRGDSAAYFCASSPARGRETQYFGPGTRLLVL.

This CDR3 reads CASMVEDTGELFF. CDR3 bases: TGTGCCAGTATGGTGGAGGACACCGGGGAGCTGTTTTTT. This sequence joins TRBV19 and TRBJ2-2; weak D call: TRBD2 (5 bases). Between the trimmed V and J ends, which lost 7 bases and 3 bases, there was a span of 9 bases. CDR1 and CDR2 (germline): LNHDA, SQIVND (reference sequence). This CDR3 is built from 13 residues.

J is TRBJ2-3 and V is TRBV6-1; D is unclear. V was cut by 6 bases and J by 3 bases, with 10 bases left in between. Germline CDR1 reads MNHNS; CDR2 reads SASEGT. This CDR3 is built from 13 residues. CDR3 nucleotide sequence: TGTGCCAGCAGGCCCCTGGGGACAGATACGCAGTATTTT. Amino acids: CASRPLGTDTQYF.

This CDR3 reads CASSWPTEAFF. The CDR3 DNA sequence: TGTGCCAGCAGCTGGCCCACTGAAGCTTTCTTT. The chain combines TRBV7-9 with TRBJ1-1; D unresolved. V lost 4 bases and J 4 bases, leaving 4 bases between the germline ends. Germline CDR1 and CDR2: SEHNR and FQNEAQ (reference sequence). The CDR3 is 11 residues long.

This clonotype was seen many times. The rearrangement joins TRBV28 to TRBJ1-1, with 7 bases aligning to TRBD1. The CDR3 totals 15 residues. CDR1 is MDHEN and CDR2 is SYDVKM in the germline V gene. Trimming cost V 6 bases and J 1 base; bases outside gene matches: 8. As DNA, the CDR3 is TGTGCCAGCAGCTCACCGGGACAGCCGAACACTGAAGCTTTCTTT. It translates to CASSSPGQPNTEAFF. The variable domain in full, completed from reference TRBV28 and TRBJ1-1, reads DVKVTQSSRYLVKRTGEKVFLECVQDMDHENMFWYRQDPGLGLRLIYFSYDVKMKEKGDIPEGYSVSREKKERFSLILESASTNQTSMYLCASSSPGQPNTEAFFGQGTRLTVV.

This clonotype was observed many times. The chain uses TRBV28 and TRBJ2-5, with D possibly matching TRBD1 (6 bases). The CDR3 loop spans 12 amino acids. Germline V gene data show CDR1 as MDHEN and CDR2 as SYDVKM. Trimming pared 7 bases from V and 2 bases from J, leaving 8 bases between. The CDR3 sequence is CASTRGQETQYF. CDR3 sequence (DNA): TGTGCCAGCACTAGGGGGCAAGAGACCCAGTACTTC.

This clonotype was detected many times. In nucleotides, the CDR3 is TGTGCCAGCAGCCGGGAAGGGGTCATGAACACTGAAGCTTTCTTT. As protein: CASSREGVMNTEAFF. V usage is TRBV11-3 and J usage is TRBJ1-1; tentatively, D is TRBD1 (5 bases). The CDR3 has 15 residues. The V gene's germline CDR1 is SGHNT and CDR2 YENEEA. The germline V and J ends were trimmed by 5 bases and 0 bases, with 13 bases remaining between them.

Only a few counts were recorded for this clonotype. In DNA, the CDR3 is TGTGCCAGCAGTTGGTCGGGGCATCAATCGGAGGGCTACACCTTC. Encoded protein: CASSWSGHQSEGYTF. The V call is TRBV6-2 or TRBV6-3, the J call TRBJ1-2, with D perhaps matching TRBD1 (5 bases). The CDR3 has 15 amino acids. V lost 4 bases to trimming and J lost 8 bases, with 20 bases between them. The germline V gene has CDR1 MNHEY and CDR2 SVGEGT.

The CDR3: CASSATLAGLTDTQYF. The CDR3 bases are TGTGCCAGCAGCGCCACTCTAGCGGGACTGACAGATACGCAGTATTTT. The chain couples TRBV9 to TRBJ2-3, with 9 nucleotides matching TRBD2. The V and J ends lost 3 bases and 3 bases, in that order; junction bases with no gene match: 8. The CDR3 has 16 residues. CDR1 is SGDLS and CDR2 is YYNGEE in the germline V gene.

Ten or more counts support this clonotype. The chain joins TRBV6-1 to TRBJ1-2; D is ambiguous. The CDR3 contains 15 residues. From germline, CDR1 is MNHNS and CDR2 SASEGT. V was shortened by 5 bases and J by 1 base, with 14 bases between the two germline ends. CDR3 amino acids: CASSLSPTINYGYTF. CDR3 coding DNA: TGTGCCAGCAGTCTTTCGCCGACTATTAACTATGGCTACACCTTC.

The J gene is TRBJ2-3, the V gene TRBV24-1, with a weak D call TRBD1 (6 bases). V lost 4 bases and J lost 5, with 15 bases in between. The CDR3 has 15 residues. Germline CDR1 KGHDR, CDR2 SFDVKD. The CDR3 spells CATSEPAPGEDTQYF. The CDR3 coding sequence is TGTGCCACCAGTGAGCCAGCCCCAGGGGAAGATACGCAGTATTTT.

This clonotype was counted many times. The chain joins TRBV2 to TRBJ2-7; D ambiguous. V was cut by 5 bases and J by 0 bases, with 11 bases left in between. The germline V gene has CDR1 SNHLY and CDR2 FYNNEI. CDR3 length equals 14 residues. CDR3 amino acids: CASSQTESSYEQYF. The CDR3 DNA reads TGTGCCAGCAGTCAGACTGAGAGCTCCTACGAGCAGTACTTC.

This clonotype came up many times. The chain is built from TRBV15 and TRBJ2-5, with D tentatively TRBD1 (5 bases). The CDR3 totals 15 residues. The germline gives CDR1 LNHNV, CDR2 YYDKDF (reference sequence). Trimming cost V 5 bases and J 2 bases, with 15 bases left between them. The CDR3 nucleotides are TGTGCCACCAGCTCACAGGACAACCTACAAGAGACCCAGTACTTC. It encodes CATSSQDNLQETQYF. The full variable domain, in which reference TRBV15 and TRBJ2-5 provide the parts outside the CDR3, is DAMVIQNPRYQVTQFGKPVTLSCSQTLNHNVMYWYQQKSSQAPKLLFHYYDKDFNNEADTPDNFQSRRPNTSFCFLDIRSPGLGDTAMYLCATSSQDNLQETQYFGPGTRLLVL.